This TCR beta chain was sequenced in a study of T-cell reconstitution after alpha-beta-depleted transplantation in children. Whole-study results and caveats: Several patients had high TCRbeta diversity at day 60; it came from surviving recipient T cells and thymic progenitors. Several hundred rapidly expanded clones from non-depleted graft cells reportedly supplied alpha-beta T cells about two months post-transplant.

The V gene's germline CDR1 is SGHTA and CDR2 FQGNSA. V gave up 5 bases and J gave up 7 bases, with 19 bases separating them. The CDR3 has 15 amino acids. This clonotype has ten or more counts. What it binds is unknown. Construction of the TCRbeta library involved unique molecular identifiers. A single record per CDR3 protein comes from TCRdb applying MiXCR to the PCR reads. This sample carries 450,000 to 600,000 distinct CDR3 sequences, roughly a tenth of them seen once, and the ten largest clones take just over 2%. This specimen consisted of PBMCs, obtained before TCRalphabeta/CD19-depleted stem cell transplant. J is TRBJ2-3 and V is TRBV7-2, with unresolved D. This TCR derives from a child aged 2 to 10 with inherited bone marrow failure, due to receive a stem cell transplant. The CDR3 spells CASSRLTQIKHTQYF. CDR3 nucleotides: TGTGCCAGCAGCCGCCTTACCCAGATTAAACATACGCAGTATTTT.